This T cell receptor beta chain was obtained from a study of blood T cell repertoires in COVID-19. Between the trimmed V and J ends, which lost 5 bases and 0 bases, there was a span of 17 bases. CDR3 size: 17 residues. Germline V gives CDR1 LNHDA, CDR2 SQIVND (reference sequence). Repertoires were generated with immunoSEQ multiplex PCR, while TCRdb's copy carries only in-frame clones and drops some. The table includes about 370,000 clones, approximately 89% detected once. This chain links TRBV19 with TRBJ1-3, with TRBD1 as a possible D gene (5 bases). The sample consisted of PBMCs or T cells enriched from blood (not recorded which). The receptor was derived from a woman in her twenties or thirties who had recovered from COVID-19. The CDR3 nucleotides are TGTGCCAGTAGTTTGGTCGGACAAGGGCACTCTGGAAACACCATATATTTT. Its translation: CASSLVGQGHSGNTIYF.